These T cell receptor beta chains were read from a single sample in a study of neoadjuvant anti-PD-1 for oral cavity cancer. Produced via immunoSEQ multiplex PCR; TCRdb's table is partial and in-frame only. The repertoire includes around 15,000 clones, 66% of them detected once, and 2.8% sits in the top ten. The source material was PBMCs, sampled before nivolumab (anti-PD-1) treatment. The receptors here all came from a person between 40 and 80 years old with oral cavity squamous cell carcinoma. Each CDR3 is given with its conserved first and last residue. A D gene is named only where the DNA matches it firmly. Clone size, where shown, is once, few, many, or a class for clones that have expanded.

TRBV19	TRBJ2-7	NA	TRBD2	CASSIWRGYEQYF	TGTGCCAGTAGTATATGGCGGGGGTACGAGCAGTACTTC
TRBV5-1	TRBJ2-5	NA	NA	CASSLFGVRLETQYF	TGCGCCAGCAGCTTGTTTGGAGTTAGGCTAGAGACCCAGTACTTC
TRBV28	TRBJ1-3	few	TRBD1	CASLQGRSGNTIYF	TGTGCCAGTCTACAGGGGCGCTCTGGAAACACCATATATTTT
TRBV10-3	TRBJ1-5	few	NA	CAISQHSNQPQHF	TGTGCCATCAGCCAACATAGCAATCAGCCCCAGCATTTT
TRBV29-1	TRBJ2-1	NA	NA	CSVEDPGSREQFF	TGCAGCGTTGAAGATCCCGGCTCTCGTGAGCAGTTCTTC
TRBV9	TRBJ2-6	NA	NA	CASSVDAANVLTF	TGTGCCAGCAGCGTAGACGCCGCCAACGTCCTGACTTTC
TRBV29-1	TRBJ2-5	NA	TRBD1	CSVSQGTGAETQYF	TGCAGCGTTTCTCAAGGGACAGGGGCAGAGACCCAGTACTTC
TRBV2	TRBJ2-2	NA	NA	CASSPGFALAGELFF	TGTGCCAGCAGTCCAGGGTTTGCTTTAGCCGGGGAGCTGTTTTTT
TRBV10-3	TRBJ2-1	NA	NA	CAISESVIDEQFF	TGTGCCATCAGTGAGTCAGTAATCGATGAGCAGTTCTTC
TRBV2	TRBJ2-3	NA	NA	CASTPYSTDTQYF	TGTGCCAGCACTCCATATAGCACAGATACGCAGTATTTT
TRBV5-1	TRBJ2-6	NA	NA	CASSLAGTGANVLTF	TGCGCCAGCAGCTTGGCCGGAACTGGGGCCAACGTCCTGACTTTC
TRBV7-3	TRBJ2-7	NA	NA	CASSLSGGDEQYF	TGTGCCAGCAGCTTATCAGGAGGGGACGAGCAGTACTTC
TRBV5-4	TRBJ1-2	few	NA	CASSPEGGLMYGYTF	TGTGCCAGCAGCCCTGAGGGGGGGTTGATGTATGGCTACACCTTC
TRBV5-1	TRBJ2-1	NA	TRBD1	CASSSLQGIGNEQFF	TGCGCCAGCAGCTCGCTACAGGGGATTGGGAATGAGCAGTTCTTC
TRBV29-1	TRBJ1-1	NA	TRBD1	CSVDRGGEAFF	TGCAGCGTGGACAGGGGTGGTGAAGCTTTCTTT
TRBV27	TRBJ1-5	NA	TRBD1	CASSRQGSNQPQHF	TGTGCCAGCAGTCGACAGGGGAGCAATCAGCCCCAGCATTTT
TRBV20-1	TRBJ2-6	few	NA	CSAGEGNVLTF	TGCAGTGCGGGTGAGGGCAACGTCCTGACTTTC
TRBV10-3	TRBJ2-7	few	NA	CAISESAGGSEQYF	TGTGCCATCAGTGAGTCGGCAGGTGGGTCCGAGCAGTACTTC
TRBV11-2	TRBJ1-2	NA	TRBD1	CASSPGQPYGYTF	TGTGCCAGCAGCCCGGGACAGCCCTATGGCTACACCTTC
TRBV9	TRBJ2-6	NA	TRBD1	CASSVRDRALGYGANVLTF	TGTGCCAGCAGCGTAAGAGACAGGGCCCTAGGCTATGGGGCCAACGTCCTGACTTTC
TRBV6-1	TRBJ1-4	few	NA	CASSESRATNEKLFF	TGTGCCAGCAGTGAAAGTAGAGCAACTAATGAAAAACTGTTTTTT
TRBV27	TRBJ1-4	NA	NA	CASSLIGADEKLFF	TGTGCCAGCAGTTTAATAGGGGCGGATGAAAAACTGTTTTTT
TRBV6-1	TRBJ1-5	few	TRBD1	CASVGQNSNQPQHF	TGTGCCAGCGTGGGACAGAATAGCAATCAGCCCCAGCATTTT
TRBV5-1	TRBJ1-5	medium-sized	NA	CASSPDRGNQPQHF	TGCGCCAGCAGCCCGGATAGGGGCAATCAGCCCCAGCATTTT
TRBV28	TRBJ1-1	NA	NA	CASSLRVGWAEAFF	TGTGCCAGCAGTCTTCGGGTGGGATGGGCTGAAGCTTTCTTT